The rows below give T cell receptor beta chains drawn from one sample of a study of shared clonotypes between healthy human individuals. Clones were read by immunoSEQ multiplex PCR, and TCRdb kept only the in-frame ones, dropping some. The repertoire has some 2,100,000 clones, around 95% of them found once; the top ten carry 0.1% to 0.15%. The specimen sequenced was naive CD4+ T cells sorted from blood. The receptor source for this set is a man between 18 and 29 years old in good health. CDR3s include the opening cysteine and the closing phenylalanine or tryptophan. The order of the fields is D gene, J gene, V gene, CDR3 protein, CDR3 DNA. A D gene is named only where the DNA matches it firmly.

TRBD2,TRBJ2-7,TRBV4-1,CASSPSGGYSYEQYF,TGCGCCAGCAGCCCAAGCGGGGGGTACTCCTACGAGCAGTACTTC
TRBD1,TRBJ2-1,TRBV5-4,CASSLRGRPLYNEQFF,TGTGCCAGCAGCCTCAGGGGGCGACCACTCTACAATGAGCAGTTCTTC
-,TRBJ2-7,TRBV7-9,CASSLGIGGPLGGEQYF,TGTGCCAGCAGCTTGGGCATCGGGGGGCCCTTGGGTGGCGAGCAGTACTTC
-,TRBJ1-5,TRBV7-9,CASSLDGQYYQPQHF,TGTGCCAGCAGCTTAGACGGACAGTATTATCAGCCCCAGCATTTT
-,TRBJ2-2,TRBV4-1,CASSHVAGELFF,TGCGCCAGCAGCCACGTCGCCGGGGAGCTGTTTTTT
-,TRBJ2-7,TRBV6-1,CASSPGLTYEQYF,TGTGCCAGCAGTCCGGGACTGACCTACGAGCAGTACTTC
TRBD1,TRBJ1-4,TRBV6-5,CASKQGISTNEKLFF,TGTGCCAGTAAACAGGGGATTTCCACTAATGAAAAACTGTTTTTT
-,TRBJ2-3,TRBV6-6,CASMGASTDTQYF,TGTGCCAGCATGGGGGCTAGCACAGATACGCAGTATTTT
-,TRBJ1-2,TRBV18,CASSPDSSYGYTF,TGTGCCAGCTCACCGGACAGTAGCTATGGCTACACCTTC
-,TRBJ1-5,TRBV7-2,CASSLLTTSFMAGQPQHF,TGTGCCAGCAGCTTACTCACTACTAGCTTCATGGCAGGTCAGCCCCAGCATTTT
-,TRBJ1-4,TRBV5-6,CASSSQGSTNEKLFF,TGTGCCAGCAGCTCCCAGGGGTCAACTAATGAAAAACTGTTTTTT
-,TRBJ2-1,TRBV5-1,CASSFGYNEQFF,TGCGCCAGCAGCTTCGGTTACAATGAGCAGTTCTTC